Listed here are 14 T cell receptor beta chains from one sample, sequenced in a study of metastatic and nonmetastatic thyroid tumors. TCRdb re-processed the PCR reads through MiXCR. The sample has more than 20,000 clones; approximately 13% are singletons. Every patient underwent thyroid surgery untreated. Sequenced material: blood. The receptor set was obtained from a female donor with papillary thyroid cancer or a benign thyroid nodule (not recorded which). Some clones in this sample may be carry-over from other donors' samples.

This clone was counted many times. The chain has TRBV25-1 and TRBJ2-2; D remains ambiguous. The CDR3 spans 14 residues. CDR1 is MGHDK and CDR2 is SYGVNS in the germline V gene. The V and J ends lost 3 bases and 3 bases respectively, with 8 bases between them. Here the CDR3 DNA reads TGTGCCAGCAGTGACCCTTGGGACACCGGGGAGCTGTTTTTT. Its protein is CASSDPWDTGELFF.

This sequence joins TRBV5-6 and TRBJ2-1; perhaps TRBD2 as D (5 bases). V shed 0 bases and J shed 7 bases, with 8 bases lying between them. Germline loops: CDR1 SGHDT, CDR2 YYEEEE. The CDR3 totals 13 residues. CDR3 sequence reads: CASSLDSGNEQFF. Written as DNA, the CDR3 is TGTGCCAGCAGCTTGGATTCGGGAAATGAGCAGTTCTTC.

Ten or more counts support this clone. V is TRBV10-3 and J is TRBJ1-1; maybe TRBD1 (6 bases). The ends were cut back, 3 bases at V and 1 base at J, with 9 bases in the middle. The CDR3 spans 14 residues. Germline V gene sequence: CDR1 ENHRY, CDR2 SYGVKD. The CDR3 DNA follows: TGTGCCATCAGTGAAACGACAGGGAACACTGAAGCTTTCTTT. It yields the protein CAISETTGNTEAFF.

By sample fraction, this clone is medium-sized. In nucleotides, the CDR3 is TGCGCCAGCAGCTTACAGGGCCGTAACTATGGCTACACCTTC. It specifies CASSLQGRNYGYTF. The chain is built from TRBV5-1 and TRBJ1-2; maybe TRBD1 (6 bases). The germline V gene has CDR1 SGHRS and CDR2 YFSETQ. Trimming removed 2 bases at V and 1 base at J, with 9 bases between. The CDR3 loop spans 14 amino acids.

In its sample, this clone was seen many times. The V and J genes are TRBV5-6 and TRBJ2-2; 7 nucleotides match TRBD1. Germline CDR1 is SGHDT and CDR2 is YYEEEE. The CDR3 has 13 residues. J lost 6 bases, V lost 5 bases, and 4 bases had no gene match. The chain's CDR3 is CASSPTGAGELFF. The CDR3 nucleotides read TGTGCCAGCAGTCCAACAGGGGCCGGGGAGCTGTTTTTT.

This clone was counted at least ten times. The V call is TRBV5-1, the J call TRBJ1-4; perhaps TRBD1 as D (5 bases). CDR3 size: 15 residues. Trimming removed 3 bases from V and 8 bases from J, with 17 bases in between. Germline CDR1 reads SGHRS; CDR2 reads YFSETQ. The CDR3 DNA is TGCGCCAGCAGCTCCGGGACCAGTGATTCGGAAAAACTGTTTTTT. It specifies CASSSGTSDSEKLFF.

This clone has a count of ten or more. The gene calls are TRBV10-3 and TRBJ2-1; D uncertain. Looked up from germline, CDR1 is ENHRY and CDR2 is SYGVKD. This CDR3 region has 10 residues. The CDR3 sequence is CAGAFNEQFF. Here the CDR3 DNA reads TGTGCTGGAGCATTTAATGAGCAGTTCTTC.

This clone was counted ten times or more. The genes are TRBV4-3 and TRBJ2-7, with 14 positions matching TRBD2. Germline V gene sequence: CDR1 LGHNA, CDR2 YSLEER. The CDR3 loop spans 16 amino acids. The V gene end was trimmed by 5 bases and the J gene end by 7 bases; junction bases not matched to a gene: 10. The CDR3 nucleotides read TGCGCCAGCAGCTCCAGGGGAGGACTAGCGGGAGGTGAGCAGTACTTC. Amino acids: CASSSRGGLAGGEQYF.

In its sample, this clone was seen many times. The chain is built from TRBV7-8 and TRBJ2-7; the match to TRBD1 covers 10 bases. The CDR3 consists of 15 residues. The V gene's germline CDR1 is SGHVS and CDR2 FQNEAQ. With V trimmed by 5 bases and J by 0 bases, 4 bases remained unmatched. CDR3: CASSLGTGASYEQYF. The CDR3 bases are TGTGCCAGCAGCCTTGGGACAGGGGCCTCCTACGAGCAGTACTTC.

This clone was seen at least ten times. This sequence joins TRBV5-1 and TRBJ2-1; D may be TRBD1 (6 bases). V was cut by 5 bases and J by 0 bases, with 12 bases left in between. Germline CDR1 and CDR2: SGHRS and YFSETQ. CDR3 length: 15 residues. The CDR3 sequence is CASSFGTSSYNEQFF. The CDR3 DNA is TGCGCCAGCAGTTTTGGGACAAGCTCCTACAATGAGCAGTTCTTC.

This clone is deemed medium-sized. The rearrangement uses TRBV12-3 or TRBV12-4 and TRBJ2-2; 7 bases are shared with TRBD1. V lost 6 bases to trimming and J lost 6 bases; unmatched junction nucleotides: 4. The CDR3 has 13 amino acids. The chain's CDR3 is CASRAGGSGELFF. CDR3 bases: TGTGCCAGCAGGGCAGGGGGATCCGGGGAGCTGTTTTTT.

This clone was picked up many times. The rearrangement joins TRBV19 to TRBJ2-7, with 7 positions matching TRBD2. The CDR3 length is 17 residues. Germline loops: CDR1 LNHDA, CDR2 SQIVND (reference sequence). J was trimmed by 4 bases and V by 3 bases; bases with no gene match: 15. The CDR3 bases are TGTGCCAGTAGTATGGCCTCAGGCGGGAGTAGCGGATACGAGCAGTACTTC. This codes for CASSMASGGSSGYEQYF.

This clone is labeled medium-sized (0.01 to 0.1%). V gene TRBV20-1 combines with J gene TRBJ1-6; D is possibly TRBD1 (6 bases). Trimming removed 7 bases at V and 7 bases at J, with 17 bases between. The CDR3 consists of 14 residues. CDR1 is DFQATT, CDR2 SNEGSKA, per germline (reference sequence). The CDR3 sequence: CSVRGGAENSPLHF. In DNA form, the CDR3 reads TGCAGTGTCCGGGGGGGGGCTGAGAATTCACCCCTCCACTTT.

This clone was seen many times. The chain couples TRBV7-2 to TRBJ1-5; D call uncertain. Germline CDR1 and CDR2: SGHTA and FQGNSA. The CDR3 loop spans 14 amino acids. Trimming removed 3 bases at V and 5 bases at J, with 11 bases between. CDR3 sequence: CASSFGGGHQPQHF. The CDR3 nucleotides are TGTGCCAGCAGCTTTGGCGGCGGCCATCAGCCCCAGCATTTT. Full variable domain (outside the CDR3, taken from reference TRBV7-2 and TRBJ1-5): GAGVSQSPSNKVTEKGKDVELRCDPISGHTALYWYRQSLGQGLEFLIYFQGNSAPDKSGLPSDRFSAERTGGSVSTLTIQRTQQEDSAVYLCASSFGGGHQPQHFGDGTRLSIL.